The entry below describes one T cell receptor beta chain. Its antigen is not known. This sample stems from a study of T cell responses to AZD1222 COVID-19 vaccine. Study results and limitations: Vaccine-associated CD4 TCRs ranged over spike, dominating at 160-218 and 743-854. Targets within unmutated variant regions were reportedly found for nearly half of spike-specific TCRs. Baseline testing showed seropositivity in only 5 or 6 AZD1222 recipients. Repertoire sampling was restricted to post-peak T cell response timepoints.

Produced via immunoSEQ multiplex PCR; TCRdb's table is partial and in-frame only. Of 60,000 to 80,000 clones in the sample, around 80% were seen once. This CDR3 region has 14 residues. Trimming took off 4 bases at V and 7 bases at J, with 14 bases between the two ends. In germline, CDR1 is SGHRS, CDR2 YFSETQ. The rearrangement links TRBV5-1 to TRBJ1-4; the D gene is possibly TRBD1 (5 bases). The origin of this receptor is an adult who received the AZD1222 COVID-19 vaccine. The input for sequencing was peripheral blood, taken 28 days after the second AZD1222 dose. The CDR3 sequence is CASSPDNRGEKLFF. CDR3 DNA: TGCGCCAGCAGCCCGGACAATAGGGGTGAAAAACTGTTTTTT.